A selection of T cell receptor beta chains follows, all from one sample in a study of blood T cell repertoires in COVID-19. Generated by immunoSEQ multiplex PCR, the TCRdb table keeps only in-frame clones and is missing some. The data hold fewer than 75,000 clones, with about 86% observed a single time. The sequencing sample was made of peripheral blood. The receptor source for this set is a man aged 50-59 years with active COVID-19. Each CDR3 is given with its conserved first and last residue. D genes are given only for firm matches. For some rows the clone size is stated as once, few or many, or as a class when expanded; others skip it.

J gene	clone size	V gene	CDR3 length	D gene	CDR3 DNA	CDR3 protein
TRBJ2-5	-	TRBV19	15	TRBD1	TGTGCCAGTAGTATAGTTACAGGGGGTTTCGAGACCCAGTACTTC	CASSIVTGGFETQYF
TRBJ2-7	-	TRBV6-6	12	-	TGTGCCAGCAGTTCTCCAGGGTACGAGCAGTACTTC	CASSSPGYEQYF
TRBJ1-3	-	TRBV19	16	TRBD1	TGTGCCAGTAGGTCCCCCGGGACAGAAACTGGAAACACCATATATTTT	CASRSPGTETGNTIYF
TRBJ1-2	few	TRBV4-2	18	-	TGTGCCAGCAGCCAAGTTCTGCCTAGCGGGGGGACTATCTATGGCTACACCTTC	CASSQVLPSGGTIYGYTF
TRBJ2-7	-	TRBV7-9	17	-	TGTGCCAGCAGCTTAGGTCTGATCGGGCCTCCGCAGGGCGAGCAGTACTTC	CASSLGLIGPPQGEQYF
TRBJ2-2	-	TRBV2	13	-	TGTGCCAGCAGTGAAGGTCGCACCGGGGAGCTGTTTTTT	CASSEGRTGELFF
TRBJ2-3	-	TRBV4-2	13	-	TGTGCCAGCAGCCAAGAGGGCGATGATACGCAGTATTTT	CASSQEGDDTQYF
TRBJ2-7	-	TRBV7-2	15	TRBD2	TGTGCCAGCAGCTTAGAAGGGACTAGCTCCTACGAGCAGTACTTC	CASSLEGTSSYEQYF
TRBJ2-3	-	TRBV6-4	14	TRBD2	TGTGCCACCTCCCTAGCGGGGGGCGGGGATACGCAGTATTTT	CATSLAGGGDTQYF
TRBJ2-2	-	TRBV27	14	TRBD1	TGTGCCAGCAATACACAGGGGGTCGGTGGGGAGCTGTTTTTT	CASNTQGVGGELFF
TRBJ2-1	few	TRBV5-5	14	-	TGTGCCAGCAGTTTATCTCTTAATAACAATGAGCAGTTCTTC	CASSLSLNNNEQFF
TRBJ2-5	once	TRBV19	14	TRBD1	TGTGCCAGTAGACCGGGACAGGGGACGGAGACCCAGTACTTC	CASRPGQGTETQYF
TRBJ2-5	-	TRBV7-6	15	TRBD1	TGTGCCAGCAGCTCCCGGGACAGGGGAAGGGAGACCCAGTACTTC	CASSSRDRGRETQYF
TRBJ2-3	-	TRBV6-6	16	TRBD2	TGTGCCAGCAGTTTGGGACTAGCGGGAGTCTTAGATACGCAGTATTTT	CASSLGLAGVLDTQYF
TRBJ2-7	-	TRBV18	15	TRBD1	TGTGCCAGCTCAAGAGACGGACAGGGGGTGAGTGAGCAGTACTTC	CASSRDGQGVSEQYF
TRBJ2-3	-	TRBV5-1	16	TRBD2	TGCGCCAGCAGCTTGGGCGGGAGGTGGAGCACAGATACGCAGTATTTT	CASSLGGRWSTDTQYF
TRBJ2-7	-	TRBV7-9	14	-	TGTGCCAGCAGCTCAACTACTGCGAACTACGAGCAGTACTTC	CASSSTTANYEQYF
TRBJ1-5	-	TRBV6-1	15	-	TGTGCCAGCAGTGAGTCAGGGGCCCGCAATCAGCCCCAGCATTTT	CASSESGARNQPQHF
TRBJ2-7	-	TRBV12-3/TRBV12-4	13	-	TGTGCCAGTACAGGGGGGGACTCCTACGAGCAGTACTTC	CASTGGDSYEQYF
TRBJ2-5	-	TRBV7-9	15	-	TGTGCCAGCAGCTTAGCGCAGGTGGCACAAGAGACCCAGTACTTC	CASSLAQVAQETQYF
TRBJ1-1	-	TRBV11-2	13	-	TGTGCCAGCAGCTCTTACATGAACACTGAAGCTTTCTTT	CASSSYMNTEAFF
TRBJ2-7	-	TRBV5-1	21	TRBD2	TGCGCCAGCAGCTTGGCGATGACTAGCGGGATTTTCGGTTCGGTCTCTGGCGAGCAGTACTTC	CASSLAMTSGIFGSVSGEQYF
TRBJ2-1	-	TRBV19	16	TRBD1	TGTGCCAGTAGTTCCATTGACAGGGGGACCTACAATGAGCAGTTCTTC	CASSSIDRGTYNEQFF
TRBJ2-1	-	TRBV24-1	15	TRBD1	TGTGCCACCAGCGGACAGGGGGGATCCTACAATGAGCAGTTCTTC	CATSGQGGSYNEQFF
TRBJ1-2	-	TRBV28	13	TRBD1	TGTGCCAGCAGGGCAGGGGGCAGATATGGCTACACCTTC	CASRAGGRYGYTF
TRBJ2-7	-	TRBV11-3	13	-	TGTGCCAGCAGCTTGGAACGGGCCTACGAGCAGTACTTC	CASSLERAYEQYF
TRBJ1-2	-	TRBV3-1/TRBV3-2	14	TRBD1	TGTGCCAGCAGCCAAGACTACAGGGGATACGGCTACACCTTC	CASSQDYRGYGYTF
TRBJ2-3	-	TRBV19	15	-	TGTGCCAGTAGCAACCCAGGGGACGGGGCAGATACGCAGTATTTT	CASSNPGDGADTQYF
TRBJ2-5	-	TRBV24-1	15	TRBD2	TGTGCCACCAGTGATATTACGGGGGGGCGGGAGACCCAGTACTTC	CATSDITGGRETQYF
TRBJ2-2	once	TRBV5-7	15	TRBD2	TGTGCCAGCACCGAGGGACTAGCGGGCGGCGGGGAGCTGTTTTTT	CASTEGLAGGGELFF
TRBJ2-7	few	TRBV7-9	13	-	TGTGCCAGCAGCTTTGTTAACTCCTACGAGCAGTACTTC	CASSFVNSYEQYF